These 18 T cell receptor beta chains were all obtained from the same sample, sequenced in a study of cytomegalovirus exposure and HLA in healthy donors. Amplification used 60 Vbeta primers and 13 Jbeta primers. The assay was immunoSEQ multiplex PCR, and TCRdb's table has in-frame clones only and misses some. The sample shows under 200,000 clones, 75% to 80% of them seen only once. The specimen sequenced was PBMCs. These receptors were obtained from a woman in her thirties or forties in good health and CMV-seropositive.

This clone is a singleton in its sample. The chain has TRBV7-9 and TRBJ2-5; 9 bases map to TRBD1. The CDR3 has 16 residues. V lost 2 bases and J lost 2; bases outside the gene matches: 6. Germline CDR1 is SEHNR and CDR2 is FQNEAQ (reference sequence). CDR3 in amino acids: CASSLLGTGPQETQYF. CDR3 nucleotides: TGTGCCAGCAGCTTACTAGGGACAGGGCCTCAAGAGACCCAGTACTTC.

This clone was seen a single time. V and J are TRBV10-1 and TRBJ2-6; 11 nucleotides line up with TRBD1. Germline V lookup: CDR1 WNHNN, CDR2 SYGVQD (reference sequence). V gave up 5 bases and J gave up 2 bases; unmatched junction bases: 2. This CDR3 spans 16 amino acids. DNA for the CDR3: TGCGCCAGCAGTCCGGGACAGGGGGCTGGGGCCAACGTCCTGACTTTC. Amino acid sequence: CASSPGQGAGANVLTF.

The V and J genes are TRBV30 and TRBJ2-5; D remains ambiguous. The CDR3 extends over 14 amino acids. CDR1 and CDR2 (germline): GTSNPN, SVGIG (reference sequence). Trimming stripped 3 bases from V and 1 base from J, with 12 bases between. Written as DNA, the CDR3 is TGTGCCTGGAGACATAAAGCGTTCCAAGAGACCCAGTACTTC. Protein: CAWRHKAFQETQYF.

The J gene is TRBJ2-7, the V gene TRBV13; 11 bases are shared with TRBD1. V was clipped by 4 bases and J by 7 bases; unmatched bases: 3. Germline assignment: CDR1 PRHDT and CDR2 FYEKMQ (reference sequence). The CDR3 has 13 residues. CDR3 sequence (DNA): TGTGCCAGCAGCTGGGGACAGGGGGGTGAGCAGTACTTC. It translates to CASSWGQGGEQYF.

The V and J genes are TRBV10-1 and TRBJ2-7; D is possibly TRBD1 (6 bases). CDR3 length: 15 residues. The germline gives CDR1 WNHNN, CDR2 SYGVQD (reference sequence). Between the trimmed V and J ends, which lost 1 base and 0 bases, there was a span of 10 bases. Here the CDR3 DNA reads TGCGCCAGCAGTGAGTTTAGGACAGACTCCTACGAGCAGTACTTC. It codes for CASSEFRTDSYEQYF.

The V gene is TRBV21-1, the J gene TRBJ2-1; the table's D call TRBD2 went unverified against the DNA. TRBV21-1 counts as a pseudogene. The length of the CDR3 is 15 residues. The CDR3 here is CASSKVRAILDEQFF. The CDR3 DNA reads as TGTGCCAGCAGCAAAGTGCGGGCAATTCTGGATGAGCAGTTCTTC.

There are a few counts of this clone. This sequence joins TRBV5-4 and TRBJ2-7; 13 bases are a match to TRBD2. The germline V gene has CDR1 SGHNT and CDR2 YYREEE (reference sequence). After removal of 4 bases from V and 7 bases from J, the junction contained 8 bases not matched to a gene. The CDR3 has 15 amino acids. CDR3 nucleotides: TGTGCCAGCAGCAATCCGGGACTAGCGGGACAAGAGCAGTACTTC. This translates into CASSNPGLAGQEQYF.

The rearrangement joins TRBV19 to TRBJ1-5, with 11 bases fitting TRBD1. Unmatched junction bases numbered 6, after V lost 3 bases and J lost 5 bases. CDR1 and CDR2 from the germline V gene are LNHDA and SQIVND (reference sequence). CDR3 length: 16 residues. CDR3 residues: CASSIRDRGDHQPQHF. DNA of the CDR3: TGTGCCAGTAGTATTAGGGACAGGGGGGACCATCAGCCCCAGCATTTT.

This rearrangement joins TRBV6-5 to TRBJ2-7; perhaps TRBD1 as D (5 bases). This CDR3 has 13 residues. Trimming left V 4 bases short and J 6 bases short, with 13 bases between. The germline V gene encodes CDR1 MNHEY and CDR2 SVGAGI. CDR3 amino acids: CASSSYRQTEQYF. As DNA, the CDR3 is TGTGCCAGCAGTTCTTACCGACAGACCGAGCAGTACTTC.

J is TRBJ2-7 and V is TRBV18; D is ambiguous. With 0 bases removed from V and 6 bases from J, the gap between germline ends came to 9 bases. CDR1 and CDR2 (germline): KGHSH, LQKENI. The CDR3 length is 13 residues. This chain's CDR3 is CASSPPFRSEQYF. The CDR3 bases are TGTGCCAGCTCACCACCGTTCAGAAGCGAGCAGTACTTC.

In DNA, the CDR3 is TGTGCCAGCAGGGTCGGGGAGACCCAGTACTTC. It specifies CASRVGETQYF. V usage is TRBV6-5 and J usage is TRBJ2-5; the D is unclear. Trimming removed 6 bases at V and 5 bases at J, with 7 bases between. Per germline, CDR1 MNHEY and CDR2 SVGAGI. The CDR3 contains 11 residues.

This clone has a handful of counts. This chain connects TRBV7-2 to TRBJ1-1, with TRBD1 as a possible D gene (6 bases). Trimming cost V 5 bases and J 5 bases, with 15 bases left between them. Looked up from germline, CDR1 is SGHTA and CDR2 is FQGNSA. This CDR3 has 14 amino acids. Written as DNA, the CDR3 is TGTGCCAGCAGCCGAGAGAATACAGGGACTGAAGCTTTCTTT. Protein product: CASSRENTGTEAFF.

The rearrangement links TRBV5-1 to TRBJ1-2; 7 bases align to TRBD1. Germline loops: CDR1 SGHRS, CDR2 YFSETQ. CDR3 length: 15 amino acids. V was clipped by 6 bases and J by 2 bases; unmatched bases: 10. The CDR3 sequence is CASKLEQGMNYGYTF. In nucleotides, the CDR3 is TGCGCCAGCAAATTAGAACAGGGGATGAACTATGGCTACACCTTC.

This clone is medium-sized. The chain employs TRBV19 and TRBJ1-5; 7 nucleotides align to TRBD1. V was clipped by 4 bases and J by 3 bases; unmatched bases: 6. The CDR3 runs 15 residues. Germline CDR1 is LNHDA and CDR2 is SQIVND (reference sequence). The DNA of the CDR3 is TGTGCCAGTAGTACAGGGACAGCCTCCAATCAGCCCCAGCATTTT. Its protein product is CASSTGTASNQPQHF.

The chain uses TRBV21-1 and TRBJ2-7; the table assigns TRBD1, which was not confirmed against the DNA. TRBV21-1 is a listed pseudogene. This CDR3 spans 13 amino acids. The CDR3 bases are TGTGCCAGCAATCGACAGGGAGTCTACGAGCAGTACTTC. Protein product: CASNRQGVYEQYF.

V is TRBV6-5 and J is TRBJ2-2; D is uncertain. V was trimmed by 7 bases and J by 3 bases, leaving 9 bases between them. The germline gives CDR1 MNHEY, CDR2 SVGAGI. This CDR3 is built from 13 residues. The CDR3 nucleotides read TGTGCCAGCACGCGAGAGGACACCGGGGAGCTGTTTTTT. Its protein product is CASTREDTGELFF.

V usage is TRBV5-6 and J usage is TRBJ1-1; possible D gene TRBD1, 5 bases. V was cut by 3 bases and J by 0 bases, with 21 bases left in between. The length of the CDR3 is 18 residues. Germline CDR1 SGHDT, CDR2 YYEEEE. CDR3 DNA: TGTGCCAGCAGCTCCAGATCAGGCGCAGGGTCTATGAACACTGAAGCTTTCTTT. Translating gives CASSSRSGAGSMNTEAFF.

The chain has TRBV4-3 and TRBJ2-1, with 8 bases that match TRBD2. Germline V lookup: CDR1 LGHNA, CDR2 YSLEER. The CDR3 has 15 amino acids. Unmatched junction bases numbered 8, after V lost 1 base and J lost 9 bases. The DNA of the CDR3 is TGCGCCAGCAGCCAAGGTAGCGGGACCCCCCTTGAGCAGTTCTTC. It encodes CASSQGSGTPLEQFF.